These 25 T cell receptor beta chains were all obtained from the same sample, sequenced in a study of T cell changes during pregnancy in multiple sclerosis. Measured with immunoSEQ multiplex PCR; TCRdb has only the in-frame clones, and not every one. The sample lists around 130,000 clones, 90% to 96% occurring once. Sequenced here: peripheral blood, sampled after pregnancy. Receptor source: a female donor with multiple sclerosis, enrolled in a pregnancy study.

The CDR3 DNA is TGTGCCAACCGACCCGGGACTAGCGGGAGGGAGCAGTTCTTC. Its protein product is CANRPGTSGREQFF. This chain connects TRBV6-8 to TRBJ2-1, with TRBD2 matching 15 bases. The ends lost 10 bases at V and 10 bases at J; junction bases unmatched: 8. The CDR3 is 14 amino acids. Germline-derived CDR1 and CDR2 are MNHGY and SAAAGT.

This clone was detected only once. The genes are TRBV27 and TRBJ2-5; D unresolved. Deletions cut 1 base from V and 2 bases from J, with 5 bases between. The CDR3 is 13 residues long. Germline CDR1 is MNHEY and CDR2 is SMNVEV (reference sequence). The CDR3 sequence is CASSLWQQETQYF. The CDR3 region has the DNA TGTGCCAGCAGTTTATGGCAGCAAGAGACCCAGTACTTC.

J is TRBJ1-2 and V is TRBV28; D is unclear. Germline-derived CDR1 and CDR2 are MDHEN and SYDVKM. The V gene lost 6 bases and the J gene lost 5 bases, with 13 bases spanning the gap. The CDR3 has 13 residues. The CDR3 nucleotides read TGTGCCAGCAGCGGACTCAGTGGATATGGCTACACCTTC. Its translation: CASSGLSGYGYTF.

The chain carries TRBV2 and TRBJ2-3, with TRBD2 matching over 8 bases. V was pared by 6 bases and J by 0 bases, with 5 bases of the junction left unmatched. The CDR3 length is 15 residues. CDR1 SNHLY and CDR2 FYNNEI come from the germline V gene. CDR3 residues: CASRPAGGSTDTQYF. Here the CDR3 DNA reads TGTGCCAGCAGACCGGCGGGGGGAAGCACAGATACGCAGTATTTT.

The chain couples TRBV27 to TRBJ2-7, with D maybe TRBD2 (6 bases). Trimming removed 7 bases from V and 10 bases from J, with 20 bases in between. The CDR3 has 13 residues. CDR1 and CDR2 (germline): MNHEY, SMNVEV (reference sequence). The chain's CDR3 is CASTNNTGTFQYF. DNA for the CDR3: TGTGCCAGCACTAATAACACCGGGACTTTCCAGTACTTC.

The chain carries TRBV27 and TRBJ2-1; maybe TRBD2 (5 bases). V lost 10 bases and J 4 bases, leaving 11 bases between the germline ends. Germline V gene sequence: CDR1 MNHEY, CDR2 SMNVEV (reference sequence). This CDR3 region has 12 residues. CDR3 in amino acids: CATVSGYNEQFF. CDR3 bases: TGTGCCACCGTGAGCGGATACAATGAGCAGTTCTTC.

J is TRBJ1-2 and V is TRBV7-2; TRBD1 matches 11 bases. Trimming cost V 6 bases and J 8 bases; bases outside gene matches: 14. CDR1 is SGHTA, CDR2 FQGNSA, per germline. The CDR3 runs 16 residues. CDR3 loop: CASRLGPGQGAGGYTF. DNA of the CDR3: TGTGCCAGCAGATTGGGTCCCGGACAGGGGGCAGGGGGCTACACCTTC.

This chain's CDR3 is CASSGTVYEQYF. The CDR3 DNA is TGTGCCAGCAGCGGGACTGTCTACGAGCAGTACTTC. This sequence joins TRBV6-6 and TRBJ2-7, with D tentatively TRBD2 (6 bases). The CDR3 consists of 12 residues. Looked up from germline, CDR1 is MNHNY and CDR2 is SVGAGI (reference sequence). V lost 6 bases and J 3 bases, leaving 9 bases between the germline ends.

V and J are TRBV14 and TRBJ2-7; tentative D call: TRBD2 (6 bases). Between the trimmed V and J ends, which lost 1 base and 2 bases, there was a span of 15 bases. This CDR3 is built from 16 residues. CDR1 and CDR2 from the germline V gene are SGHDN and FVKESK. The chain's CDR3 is CASSQALGLSAYEQYF. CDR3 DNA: TGTGCCAGCAGCCAAGCCTTGGGACTCTCCGCCTACGAGCAGTACTTC.

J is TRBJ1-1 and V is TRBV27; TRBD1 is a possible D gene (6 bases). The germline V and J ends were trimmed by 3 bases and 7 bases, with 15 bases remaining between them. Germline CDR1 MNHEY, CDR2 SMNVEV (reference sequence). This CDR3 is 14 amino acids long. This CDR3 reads CASSFWGPSSEAFF. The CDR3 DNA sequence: TGTGCCAGCAGTTTTTGGGGGCCAAGTAGTGAAGCTTTCTTT.

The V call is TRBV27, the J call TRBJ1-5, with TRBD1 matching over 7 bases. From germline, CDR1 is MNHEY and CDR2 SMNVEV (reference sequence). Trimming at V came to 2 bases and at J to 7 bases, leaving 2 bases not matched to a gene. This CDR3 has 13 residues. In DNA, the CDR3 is TGTGCCAGCAGTTTAAAAGGGGGCCAGCCCCAGCATTTT. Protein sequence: CASSLKGGQPQHF.

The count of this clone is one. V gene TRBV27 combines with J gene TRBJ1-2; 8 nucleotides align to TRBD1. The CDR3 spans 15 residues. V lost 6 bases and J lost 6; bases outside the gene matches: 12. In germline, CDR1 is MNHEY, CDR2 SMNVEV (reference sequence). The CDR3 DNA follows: TGTGCCAGCAGCCTCCTGTCGGCAGGGGGCCATGGCTACACCTTC. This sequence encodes CASSLLSAGGHGYTF.

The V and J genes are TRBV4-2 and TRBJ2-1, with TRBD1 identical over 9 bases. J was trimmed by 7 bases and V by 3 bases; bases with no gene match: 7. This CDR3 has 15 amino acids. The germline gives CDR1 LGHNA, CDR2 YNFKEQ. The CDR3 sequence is CASSQTGQGVNEQFF. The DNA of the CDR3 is TGTGCCAGCAGCCAGACGGGACAGGGTGTTAATGAGCAGTTCTTC.

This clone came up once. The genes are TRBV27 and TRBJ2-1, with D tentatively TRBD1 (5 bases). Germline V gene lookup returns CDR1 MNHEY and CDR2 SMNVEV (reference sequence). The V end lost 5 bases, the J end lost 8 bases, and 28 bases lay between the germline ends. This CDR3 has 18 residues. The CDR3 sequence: CASSLRGVPGRQGHEQFF. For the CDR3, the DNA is TGTGCCAGCAGTCTAAGGGGCGTTCCAGGGCGCCAAGGGCATGAGCAGTTCTTC.

The CDR3 loop reads CASSYGTSGSNEQYF. The DNA of the CDR3 is TGTGCCAGCAGTTACGGGACTAGCGGGAGTAACGAGCAGTACTTC. The chain uses TRBV6-5 and TRBJ2-7, with TRBD2 matching over 14 bases. The CDR3 runs 15 residues. The V and J ends lost 2 bases and 5 bases, in that order; junction bases with no gene match: 2. Germline CDR1 is MNHEY and CDR2 is SVGAGI.

CDR3 nucleotide sequence: TGTGCCAGCAGCCAAGATCAGTCAGGGGTCTCCTACGAGCAGTACTTC. This translates into CASSQDQSGVSYEQYF. This chain joins TRBV4-2 and TRBJ2-7; tentatively, D is TRBD1 (6 bases). V lost 0 bases and J 0 bases, leaving 12 bases between the germline ends. CDR1 LGHNA and CDR2 YNFKEQ come from the germline V gene. The CDR3 runs to 16 residues.

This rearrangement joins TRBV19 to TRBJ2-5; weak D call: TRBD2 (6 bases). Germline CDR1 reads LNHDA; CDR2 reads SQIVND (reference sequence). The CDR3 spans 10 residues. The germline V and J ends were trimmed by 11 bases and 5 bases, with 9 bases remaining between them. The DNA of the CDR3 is TGTGCCGTAGGGAGGGAGACCCAGTACTTC. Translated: CAVGRETQYF.

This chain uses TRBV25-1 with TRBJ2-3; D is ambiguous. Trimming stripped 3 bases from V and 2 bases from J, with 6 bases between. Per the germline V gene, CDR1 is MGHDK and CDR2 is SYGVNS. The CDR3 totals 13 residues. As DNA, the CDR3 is TGTGCCAGCAGTGATCCAAACACAGATACGCAGTATTTT. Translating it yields CASSDPNTDTQYF.

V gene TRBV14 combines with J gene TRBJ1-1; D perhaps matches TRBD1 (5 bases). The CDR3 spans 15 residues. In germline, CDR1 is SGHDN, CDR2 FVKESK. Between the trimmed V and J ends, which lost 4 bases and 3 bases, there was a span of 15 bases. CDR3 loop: CASSRRTGLDTEAFF. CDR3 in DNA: TGTGCCAGCAGCCGGCGTACAGGTCTCGACACTGAAGCTTTCTTT.

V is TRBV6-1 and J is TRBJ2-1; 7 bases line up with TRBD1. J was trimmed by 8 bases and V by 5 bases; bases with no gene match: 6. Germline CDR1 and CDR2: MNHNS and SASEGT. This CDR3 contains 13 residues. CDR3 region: CASSPRQGHEQFF. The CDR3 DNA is TGTGCCAGCAGTCCGAGACAGGGCCATGAGCAGTTCTTC.

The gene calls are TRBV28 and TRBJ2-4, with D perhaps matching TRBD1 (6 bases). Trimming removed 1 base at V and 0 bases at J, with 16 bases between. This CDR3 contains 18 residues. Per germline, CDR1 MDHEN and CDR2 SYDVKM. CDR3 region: CASSLFGTRLRAKNIQYF. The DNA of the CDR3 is TGTGCCAGCAGTTTATTTGGGACACGTTTACGAGCCAAAAACATTCAGTACTTC.

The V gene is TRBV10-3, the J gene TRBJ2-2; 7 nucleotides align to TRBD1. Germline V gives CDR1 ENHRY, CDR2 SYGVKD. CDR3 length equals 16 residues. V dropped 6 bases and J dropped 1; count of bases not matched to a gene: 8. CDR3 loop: CAISFDRVRNTGELFF. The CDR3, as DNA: TGTGCCATCAGCTTCGACAGGGTGAGGAACACCGGGGAGCTGTTTTTT.

Written as DNA, the CDR3 is TGCGCCAGCAGCTTGGGACAGGGGTGGGACTATGGCTACACCTTC. It translates to CASSLGQGWDYGYTF. The chain combines TRBV5-1 with TRBJ1-2; TRBD1 aligns across 8 bases. The CDR3 runs 15 residues. Germline values: CDR1 SGHRS, CDR2 YFSETQ. The V and J ends lost 0 bases and 3 bases, in that order; junction bases with no gene match: 4.

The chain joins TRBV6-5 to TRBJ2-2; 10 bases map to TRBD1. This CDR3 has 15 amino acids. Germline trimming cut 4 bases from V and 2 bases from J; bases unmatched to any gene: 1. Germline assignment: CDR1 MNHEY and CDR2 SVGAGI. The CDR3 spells CASSWDRGNTGELFF. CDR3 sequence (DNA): TGTGCCAGCAGTTGGGACAGGGGCAACACCGGGGAGCTGTTTTTT.

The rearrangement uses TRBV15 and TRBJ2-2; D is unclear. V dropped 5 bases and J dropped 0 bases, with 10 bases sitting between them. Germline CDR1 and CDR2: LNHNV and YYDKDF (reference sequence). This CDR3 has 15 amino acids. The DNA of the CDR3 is TGTGCCACCAGCCCGCACTATTCGAACACCGGGGAGCTGTTTTTT. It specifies CATSPHYSNTGELFF.